One and the same sample provided the 25 T cell receptor beta chains below, sequenced in a study of blood T cell repertoires in COVID-19. Libraries were prepared by immunoSEQ multiplex PCR; TCRdb keeps only in-frame clonotypes and omits some of them. The sample comprises approximately 250,000 clones, 80% to 90% of which are singletons, and 3.5% to 4.5% rests with the top ten. Sequenced sample: PBMCs or T cells enriched from blood (not recorded which). All receptors derive from a woman in her twenties or thirties who had recovered from COVID-19.

V usage is TRBV28 and J usage is TRBJ2-1; no clear D gene. Germline CDR1 is MDHEN and CDR2 is SYDVKM. V was clipped by 0 bases and J by 9 bases, with 12 bases between them. The CDR3 loop spans 14 amino acids. The CDR3, as DNA: TGTGCCAGCAGTTTATGGAGGTCGGTGGTTGAGCAGTTCTTC. Its translation: CASSLWRSVVEQFF.

The rearrangement links TRBV28 to TRBJ1-4; TRBD1 agrees at 7 bases. V lost 5 bases and J lost 2; bases outside the gene matches: 11. Germline V lookup: CDR1 MDHEN, CDR2 SYDVKM. The CDR3 runs to 17 residues. The CDR3 protein is CASSPFDRVKTNEKLFF. CDR3 nucleotide sequence: TGTGCCAGCAGTCCGTTTGACAGGGTTAAGACTAATGAAAAACTGTTTTTT.

The J gene is TRBJ2-3, the V gene TRBV2, with 13 positions matching TRBD2. Germline V gene sequence: CDR1 SNHLY, CDR2 FYNNEI. After removal of 4 bases from V and 1 base from J, the junction contained 2 bases not matched to a gene. The CDR3 spans 16 residues. DNA of the CDR3: TGTGCCAGCAGTGTAGGACTAGCGGGAGGCACAGATACGCAGTATTTT. The encoded protein is CASSVGLAGGTDTQYF.

This clone was found once. This chain connects TRBV2 to TRBJ2-2; a possible D gene is TRBD2 (6 bases). The CDR3 sequence is 13 residues long. The V gene lost 9 bases and the J gene lost 1 base, with 9 bases spanning the gap. From germline, CDR1 is SNHLY and CDR2 FYNNEI. CDR3 coding DNA: TGTGCCAGTACGCGGGGGAACACCGGGGAGCTGTTTTTT. It yields the protein CASTRGNTGELFF. The full variable domain, in which reference TRBV2 and TRBJ2-2 provide the parts outside the CDR3, is EPEVTQTPSHQVTQMGQEVILRCVPISNHLYFYWYRQILGQKVEFLVSFYNNEISEKSEIFDDQFSVERPDGSNFTLKIRSTKLEDSAMYFCASTRGNTGELFFGEGSRLTVL.

The chain carries TRBV28 and TRBJ2-7; TRBD2 matches at 13 bases. CDR1 and CDR2 from the germline V gene are MDHEN and SYDVKM. The CDR3 is 15 residues long. Germline trimming cut 6 bases from V and 2 bases from J; bases unmatched to any gene: 4. The DNA for the CDR3 is TGTGCCAGCAGCAGACTAGCGGGAGGTACCTACGAGCAGTACTTC. It codes for CASSRLAGGTYEQYF.

This rearrangement joins TRBV24-1 to TRBJ2-1, with TRBD1 identical over 10 bases. Germline V lookup: CDR1 KGHDR, CDR2 SFDVKD. This CDR3 contains 17 residues. Trimming at V came to 4 bases and at J to 9 bases, leaving 14 bases not matched to a gene. CDR3 sequence reads: CATSELSPGTGVLEQFF. CDR3 DNA sequence: TGTGCCACCAGTGAGCTATCACCCGGGACAGGGGTTCTTGAGCAGTTCTTC.

This rearrangement joins TRBV6-1 to TRBJ2-1; D is possibly TRBD2 (5 bases). This CDR3 contains 14 residues. V was trimmed by 5 bases and J by 3 bases, leaving 11 bases between them. CDR1 and CDR2 from the germline V gene are MNHNS and SASEGT. In nucleotides, the CDR3 is TGTGCCAGCAGTTTGAGCCGGGACTACAATGAGCAGTTCTTC. Its translation is CASSLSRDYNEQFF.

The V call is TRBV28, the J call TRBJ1-5, with D possibly matching TRBD1 (5 bases). Germline lookup yields CDR1 MDHEN and CDR2 SYDVKM. The CDR3 is 10 amino acids. V lost 8 bases and J 16 bases, leaving 15 bases between the germline ends. The CDR3 loop reads CASRAGVLHF. The DNA for the CDR3 is TGTGCCAGCCGGGCGGGGGTTCTTCATTTT.

This clone occurred once. The chain recombines TRBV4-1 with TRBJ1-5; tentative D call: TRBD1 (6 bases). Trimming removed 4 bases from V and 8 bases from J, with 15 bases in between. Per the germline V gene, CDR1 is MGHRA and CDR2 is YSYEKL. The CDR3 length is 14 residues. DNA for the CDR3: TGCGCCAGCAGCCTGTACAGGGCCGAGAAGCCCCAGCATTTT. Amino acid sequence: CASSLYRAEKPQHF.

V and J are TRBV11-3 and TRBJ1-6; TRBD1 is a possible D gene (5 bases). V lost 4 bases to trimming and J lost 6 bases, with 22 bases between them. CDR3 size: 18 residues. Germline loops: CDR1 SGHNT, CDR2 YENEEA. This chain's CDR3 is CASSSSAIGPDTNSPLHF. CDR3 nucleotides: TGTGCCAGCAGCTCTTCCGCCATCGGGCCGGACACTAATTCACCCCTCCACTTT.

The rearrangement uses TRBV5-1 and TRBJ2-7, with D maybe TRBD1 (6 bases). Trimming removed 2 bases from V and 0 bases from J, with 9 bases in between. The CDR3 length is 14 residues. CDR1 and CDR2 (germline): SGHRS, YFSETQ. CDR3 loop: CASSFAGASYEQYF. CDR3 DNA: TGCGCCAGCAGCTTCGCAGGGGCCTCCTACGAGCAGTACTTC.

The chain uses TRBV10-3 and TRBJ2-1; no reliable D call. The CDR3 is made up of 12 amino acids. CDR1 is ENHRY, CDR2 SYGVKD, per germline. V lost 1 base, J lost 9 bases, and 7 bases lay in between. CDR3 in DNA: TGTGCCATCAGTGAGTTGAGATCTGAGCAGTTCTTC. It encodes CAISELRSEQFF.

The V call is TRBV20-1, the J call TRBJ2-7, with 9 bases fitting TRBD1. Trimming took 8 bases from V and 12 from J; bases not matched to a gene: 11. CDR1 and CDR2 (germline): DFQATT, SNEGSKA (reference sequence). The CDR3 contains 11 residues. Here the CDR3 reads CSSKGQGATYF. The CDR3 nucleotides read TGCAGTTCAAAGGGACAGGGTGCTACGTACTTC.

The chain recombines TRBV6-2 or TRBV6-3 with TRBJ2-2; D is unresolved. The CDR3 covers 16 residues. CDR1 and CDR2 (germline): MNHEY, SVGEGT. Trimming took off 0 bases at V and 3 bases at J, with 11 bases between the two ends. The CDR3 nucleotides read TGTGCCAGCAGTTACTCAAAGGCCGGGTACACCGGGGAGCTGTTTTTT. Its translation: CASSYSKAGYTGELFF.

The chain combines TRBV5-1 with TRBJ2-3; the D is unclear. Between the trimmed V and J ends, which lost 4 bases and 0 bases, there was a span of 9 bases. Germline values: CDR1 SGHRS, CDR2 YFSETQ. The CDR3 consists of 14 residues. The CDR3 reads CASSGTTSTDTQYF. DNA of the CDR3: TGCGCCAGCAGCGGTACTACTAGCACAGATACGCAGTATTTT.

CDR3 residues: CASSLTGQGSSPLHF. CDR3 sequence (DNA): TGTGCCAGCAGCTTAACGGGACAGGGGAGTTCACCCCTCCACTTT. The V gene is TRBV7-3, the J gene TRBJ1-6; 10 bases match TRBD1. Germline CDR1 reads SGHTA; CDR2 reads FQGTGA. Trimming removed 0 bases from V and 9 bases from J; junction bases left unmatched: 2. This CDR3 spans 15 amino acids. The full variable domain, its missing parts supplied by reference TRBV7-3 and TRBJ1-6, is GAGVSQTPSNKVTEKGKYVELRCDPISGHTALYWYRQSLGQGPEFLIYFQGTGAADDSGLPNDRFFAVRPEGSVSTLKIQRTERGDSAVYLCASSLTGQGSSPLHFGNGTRLTVT.

The chain is built from TRBV30 and TRBJ2-7; TRBD2 agrees at 7 bases. CDR3 length: 14 residues. V dropped 3 bases and J dropped 0; count of bases not matched to a gene: 5. Per the germline V gene, CDR1 is GTSNPN and CDR2 is SVGIG (reference sequence). This chain's CDR3 is CAWSSGRGSYEQYF. The DNA for the CDR3 is TGTGCCTGGAGCTCAGGGAGGGGCTCCTACGAGCAGTACTTC.

CDR3 coding DNA: TGTGCCAGCAGTTTTCAGTCTGGGGGCTTAGGTGAGACCCAGTACTTC. Translating gives CASSFQSGGLGETQYF. The chain uses TRBV28 and TRBJ2-5; D is possibly TRBD1 (6 bases). V shed 3 bases and J shed 5 bases, with 19 bases lying between them. Germline values: CDR1 MDHEN, CDR2 SYDVKM. The CDR3 has 16 amino acids.

V is TRBV11-1 and J is TRBJ2-4; a possible D gene is TRBD1 (6 bases). This CDR3 is built from 13 residues. CDR1 and CDR2 from the germline V gene are SGHAT and FQDESV (reference sequence). V was cut by 4 bases and J by 2 bases, with 6 bases left in between. This chain's CDR3 is CASSWGPKNIQYF. The CDR3 bases are TGTGCCAGCAGCTGGGGGCCCAAAAACATTCAGTACTTC. Variable domain in full (rest from reference TRBV11-1 and TRBJ2-4): EAEVAQSPRYKITEKSQAVAFWCDPISGHATLYWYRQILGQGPELLVQFQDESVVDDSQLPKDRFSAERLKGVDSTLKIQPAELGDSAMYLCASSWGPKNIQYFGAGTRLSVL.

The chain is built from TRBV28 and TRBJ2-3; D may be TRBD2 (5 bases). CDR1 and CDR2 (germline): MDHEN, SYDVKM. Trimming left V 2 bases short and J 8 bases short, with 17 bases between. The CDR3 runs to 15 residues. As DNA, the CDR3 is TGTGCCAGCAGTTTAGCTAGCCGAACTCCGGGTACGCAGTATTTT. As protein: CASSLASRTPGTQYF. Using reference TRBV28 and TRBJ2-3 for the parts outside the CDR3, the full variable domain is DVKVTQSSRYLVKRTGEKVFLECVQDMDHENMFWYRQDPGLGLRLIYFSYDVKMKEKGDIPEGYSVSREKKERFSLILESASTNQTSMYLCASSLASRTPGTQYFGPGTRLTVL.

J is TRBJ1-2 and V is TRBV14; 7 nucleotides match TRBD1. This CDR3 contains 13 residues. The germline V gene has CDR1 SGHDN and CDR2 FVKESK. V was clipped by 6 bases and J by 4 bases; unmatched bases: 5. As DNA, the CDR3 is TGTGCCAGCAGTCTAGACAGGGCCTATGGCTACACCTTC. Residues: CASSLDRAYGYTF.

V gene TRBV19 combines with J gene TRBJ2-5; 8 nucleotides agree with TRBD2. Germline CDR1 is LNHDA and CDR2 is SQIVND (reference sequence). This CDR3 has 15 amino acids. V was clipped by 6 bases and J by 3 bases; unmatched bases: 9. The CDR3 reads CASSPRSGREETQYF. CDR3 nucleotides: TGTGCCAGTAGCCCGAGGAGCGGGAGAGAAGAGACCCAGTACTTC.

Only a few counts were recorded for this clone. The genes are TRBV4-1 and TRBJ1-2; D ambiguous. Trimming removed 0 bases at V and 4 bases at J, with 12 bases between. Germline lookup yields CDR1 MGHRA and CDR2 YSYEKL. CDR3 length: 15 amino acids. The CDR3 DNA follows: TGCGCCAGCAGCCAAGACCCGGTACAGATCTATGGCTACACCTTC. Protein sequence: CASSQDPVQIYGYTF.

The chain couples TRBV18 to TRBJ1-5; a possible D gene is TRBD1 (6 bases). Trimming pared 5 bases from V and 4 bases from J, leaving 15 bases between. The germline V gene encodes CDR1 KGHSH and CDR2 LQKENI. The CDR3 is 15 amino acids. CDR3 region: CASSGTGSGNQPQHF. CDR3 DNA sequence: TGTGCCAGCTCAGGTACAGGGTCCGGGAATCAGCCCCAGCATTTT.

The V gene is TRBV5-4, the J gene TRBJ2-5, with D possibly being TRBD2 (6 bases). V shed 4 bases and J shed 2 bases, with 18 bases lying between them. CDR1 is SGHNT, CDR2 YYREEE, per germline (reference sequence). The CDR3 contains 16 residues. CDR3 sequence: CASSDRGMGGQETQYF. The CDR3 DNA reads as TGTGCCAGCAGCGATAGGGGAATGGGAGGTCAAGAGACCCAGTACTTC.